This T cell receptor (beta chain) came from a study of blood T cell repertoires in COVID-19 (dated by TCRdb to 2018 to 2021). Broadly, across the study: Samples covering the acute and convalescent phases of COVID-19 were provided by collaborators in the United States, Italy and Spain. The prospective study material was composed of cDNA or gDNA derived from T cells, B-cell-depleted T cells, or PBMCs. Subjects who had been exposed to COVID-19, were actively infected with it, or had recovered from it provided the deeply sampled blood TCRbeta repertoires that made up the dataset. A freely available public database, intended as a resource for researchers studying the immune response to SARS-CoV-2, is where the repertoires were released. Samples were obtained from the ongoing ImmuneRACE study (first 160 participants) and from 1,000 to 1,500 subjects provided by 6 global collaborators. A de-identified subject ID, COVID-19 status, age in years and sex were almost always included in the sample metadata. HLA class I and class II types, where available, came from metadata supplied by the sample provider rather than from assay-based typing.

What the authors observed across the whole study: The amount of clinical and demographic metadata varied by source and participant and was provided uncurated.

As regards this clone: The antigen it recognizes is unknown. Base qualities are missing; no much larger clone stands one base away.

Enrolling through a virtual design, the prospective study's participants ranged in age from roughly 18 to 95 years and lived across more than 20 United States geographic areas. Cohort assignment in the prospective study relied on participant-reported clinical history from a screening survey and a study questionnaire. Recovered participants in ImmuneRACE Cohort 3 were defined as having two consecutive negative NP/OP PCR tests, clearance from a healthcare professional, or resolution of symptoms. In the prospective study, whole blood, serum and a nasopharyngeal or oropharyngeal swab were collected from each participant by mobile phlebotomists. Prospective study participants could optionally give additional blood draws and questionnaires over a roughly two-month period. Blood samples from the prospective study were shipped frozen or at room temperature prior to DNA extraction. The germline V gene supplies CDR1 SGDLS and CDR2 YYNGEE. V is shortened by 2 bases, J by 5 bases, and the region joining them spans 13 bases. The CDR3 spans 14 residues, from the cysteine through the phenylalanine. The CDR3 DNA has 42 bases and is translated from base 1.

TCRbeta CDR3 regions were amplified from genomic DNA by means of the immunoSEQ Assay, a bias-controlled multiplex PCR. On the study's bioinformatics: The number of nucleated cells in each sample was estimated by amplification of reference gene primers within the assay. To quantify the absolute abundance of each unique TCRbeta CDR3 rearrangement, sequence reads were collapsed and filtered. For each sample, productive Simpson clonality was calculated as the square root of Simpson's diversity index across productive rearrangements. This immuneACCESS table, as held by TCRdb, lists in-frame sequences with V and J called but not all clones. Of the missing ones, under half trace to an unresolved V gene in checked studies; the others have no known cause. That table is the source of V, J and clone size, and D and trimming were worked out from the DNA. The table for this sample lists under 450,000 clones; around 87% of them were counted only once. The leading ten clones occupy under 1.5% of the sample.

The sequence came from a man younger than 45 who had recovered from COVID-19. The chain employs TRBV9 and TRBJ2-5, with TRBD1 perhaps the D gene, on 6 matching bases. The specimen sequenced was PBMCs or T cells enriched from blood (not recorded which). The DNA sequence follows: TGTGCCAGCAGCGTGGGGGCTAGCTGGGAGACCCAGTACTTC. Its translation reads: CASSVGASWETQYF.